A single T cell receptor (beta chain) is shown here with its context. Its specificity is unknown. This sample was taken from a study of OX40 agonist ivuxolimab in advanced cancers. Study summary: Patients treated during dose escalation were battling hepatocellular carcinoma, melanoma, renal cell or head and neck cancer. Patients achieving partial responses numbered three: one hepatocellular carcinoma case and two cutaneous melanoma cases. Findings and caveats of the study: CD4+ T cells averaged fewer expanded clones than CD8+ T cells.

The CDR3 contains 12 residues. The germline CDR1 and CDR2 sequences are MNHNY and SVGAGI (reference sequence). Clones were read by immunoSEQ multiplex PCR, and TCRdb kept only the in-frame ones, dropping some. Here the sample spans about 77,000 clones, 85% being singletons. The V and J genes are TRBV6-6 and TRBJ2-5; D ambiguous. The J call may not be correct, given that the DNA end is closer to TRBJ2-7. Sequences were derived from CD4+ or CD8+ T cells sorted from blood, sampled in a trial of the OX40 agonist ivuxolimab. This receptor was taken from an adult with an advanced solid tumor such as melanoma, head and neck, liver or kidney cancer. For the CDR3, the DNA is TGTGCCAGCAGCCCTGGATTCCTCGAGCAGTACTTC. Translated, it gives CASSPGFLEQYF.